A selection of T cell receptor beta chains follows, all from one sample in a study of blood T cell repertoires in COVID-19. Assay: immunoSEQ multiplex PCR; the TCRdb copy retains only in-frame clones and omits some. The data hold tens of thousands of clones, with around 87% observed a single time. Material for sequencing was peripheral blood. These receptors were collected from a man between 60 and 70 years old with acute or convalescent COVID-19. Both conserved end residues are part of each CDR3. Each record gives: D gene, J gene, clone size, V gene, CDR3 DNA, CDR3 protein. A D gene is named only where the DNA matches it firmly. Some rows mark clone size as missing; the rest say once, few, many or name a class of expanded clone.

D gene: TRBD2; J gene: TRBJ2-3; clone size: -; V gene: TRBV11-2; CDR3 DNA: TGTGCCAGCAGCTTAGGGGGACTAGTTAGTGGCACAGATACGCAGTATTTT; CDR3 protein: CASSLGGLVSGTDTQYF
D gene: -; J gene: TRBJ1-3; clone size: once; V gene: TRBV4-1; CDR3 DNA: TGCGCCAGCAGCCAAGAAACGAGGGGAGGGATACGCTTCTCTGGAAACACCATATATTTT; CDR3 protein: CASSQETRGGIRFSGNTIYF
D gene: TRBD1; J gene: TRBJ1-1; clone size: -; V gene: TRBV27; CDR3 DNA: TGTGCCAGCAGTACAACAGGGGGTGGGGAGGAGAGGTGGGTGAACACTGAAGCTTTCTTT; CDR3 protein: CASSTTGGGEERWVNTEAFF
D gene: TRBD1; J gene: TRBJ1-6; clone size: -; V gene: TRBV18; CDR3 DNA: TGTGCCAGCTCACCACCGGGACAGGGGTTTTCACCCCTCCACTTT; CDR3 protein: CASSPPGQGFSPLHF
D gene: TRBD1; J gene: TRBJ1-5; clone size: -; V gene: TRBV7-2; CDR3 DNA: TGTGCCAGCAGCTTATTGACAGGGGACAATCAGCCCCAGCATTTT; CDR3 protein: CASSLLTGDNQPQHF
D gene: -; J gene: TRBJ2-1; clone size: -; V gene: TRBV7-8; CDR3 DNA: TGTGCCAGCAGCTTATTGCGGCTTTGGAGTGAGCAGTTCTTC; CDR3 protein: CASSLLRLWSEQFF
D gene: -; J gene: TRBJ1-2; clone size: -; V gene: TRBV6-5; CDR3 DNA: TGTGCCAGCAGACCCGACAGGACAGCTCAGTATGGCTACACCTTC; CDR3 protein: CASRPDRTAQYGYTF
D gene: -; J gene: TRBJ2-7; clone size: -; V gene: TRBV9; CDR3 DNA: TGTGCCAGCAGCGTAGGACATAGCTCCTACGAGCAGTACTTC; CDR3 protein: CASSVGHSSYEQYF
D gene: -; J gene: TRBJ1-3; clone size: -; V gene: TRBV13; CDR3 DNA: TGTGCCAGCAGCTCGGAGAGCTCTGGAAACACCATATATTTT; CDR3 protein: CASSSESSGNTIYF
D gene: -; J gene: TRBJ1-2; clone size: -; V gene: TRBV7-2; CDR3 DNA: TGTGCCAGCAGCTCCCCCCTCAGGGAGGGTGGCTACACCTTC; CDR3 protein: CASSSPLREGGYTF